This T cell receptor beta chain comes out of a study of human T cells and chemical hapten exposure. In the study overall: All through the roughly 24-week study, the scalp of each patient received diphenylcyclopropenone doses weekly.

This clonotype showed up many times. Documented time point: patch test 2, 6 weeks after DPC sensitization. The treatment here: therapeutic diphenylcyclopropenone sensitization with weekly scalp DPC. MiXCR, applied by TCRdb to the RACE reads, yields one record per CDR3 protein. Of 110,000 to 150,000 distinct CDR3 sequences listed, about an eighth are singletons. The CDR3 sequence is 18 residues long. V was pared by 8 bases and J by 0 bases, with 12 bases of the junction left unmatched. The germline CDR1 and CDR2 sequences are SGHAT and FQNNGV. The specimen comprised whole blood, sampled in connection with sensitization to the hapten diphenylcyclopropenone (DPC). The chain carries TRBV11-2 and TRBJ2-1; 11 bases match TRBD2. The clonotype originates from a woman aged 50 to 60 with alopecia areata. Some clones in this sample may be carry-over from other donors' samples. The CDR3 nucleotides are TGTGCCAGCGCACCCCGGGTAGCGGGAGGGAGCTCCTACAATGAGCAGTTCTTC. This sequence encodes CASAPRVAGGSSYNEQFF.